The present T cell receptor (beta chain) was sequenced within a study of T cell repertoires in cytomegalovirus infection. Overall study: CMV infection plus the matching HLA type was flagged by public TCR beta signatures. Study-level findings and limits: Cumulative frequency (of public TCR beta family members) identified carriers of CMV plus the relevant HLA. Within the response measured ex vivo, HLA-C-restricted CMV-specific TCR beta clonotypes were dominant.

In TCRdb, the reads were re-called with MiXCR into one record per CDR3 protein. The sample shows a few hundred thousand distinct CDR3 sequences, about 30% of them seen only once. This clonotype was counted between two and nine times. Its antigen is currently unknown. Sequences were obtained from PBMCs. The receptor was isolated from a human donor in good health (CMV status not recorded). Some clones in this sample may be carry-over from other donors' samples.

CDR3 loop: CASSHGRASSYNEQFF. DNA of the CDR3: TGCGCCAGCAGCCATGGGAGGGCCTCGTCCTACAATGAGCAGTTCTTC. This sequence joins TRBV4-1 and TRBJ2-1, with 7 bases matching TRBD2. The CDR3 extends over 16 amino acids. CDR1 is MGHRA and CDR2 is YSYEKL in the germline V gene. With V trimmed by 3 bases and J by 1 base, 6 bases remained unmatched.